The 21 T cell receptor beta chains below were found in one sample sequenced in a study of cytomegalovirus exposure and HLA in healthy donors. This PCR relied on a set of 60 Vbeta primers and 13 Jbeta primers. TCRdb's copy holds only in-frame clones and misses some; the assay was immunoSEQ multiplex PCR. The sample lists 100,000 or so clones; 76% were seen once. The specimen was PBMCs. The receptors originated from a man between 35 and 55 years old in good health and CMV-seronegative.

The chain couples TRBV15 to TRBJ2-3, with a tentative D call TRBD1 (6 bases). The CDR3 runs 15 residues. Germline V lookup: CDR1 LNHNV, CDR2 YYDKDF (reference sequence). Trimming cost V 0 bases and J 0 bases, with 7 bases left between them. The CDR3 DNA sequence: TGTGCCACCAGCAGAGAGCAGGGGAGCACAGATACGCAGTATTTT. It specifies CATSREQGSTDTQYF.

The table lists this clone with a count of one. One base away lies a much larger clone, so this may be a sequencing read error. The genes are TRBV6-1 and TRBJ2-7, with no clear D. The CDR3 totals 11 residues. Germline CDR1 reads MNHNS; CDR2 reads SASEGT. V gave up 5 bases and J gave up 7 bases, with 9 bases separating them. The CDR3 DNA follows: TGTGCCAGCAGTTTTGCACGGGAGCAGTACGTC. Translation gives CASSFAREQYV.

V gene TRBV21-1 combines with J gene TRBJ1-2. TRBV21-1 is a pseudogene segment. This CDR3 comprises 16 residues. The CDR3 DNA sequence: TGTGCCAGCAGCAACCTTATAACAGCGGGCGACTATGGCTACACCTTC. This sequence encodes CASSNLITAGDYGYTF.

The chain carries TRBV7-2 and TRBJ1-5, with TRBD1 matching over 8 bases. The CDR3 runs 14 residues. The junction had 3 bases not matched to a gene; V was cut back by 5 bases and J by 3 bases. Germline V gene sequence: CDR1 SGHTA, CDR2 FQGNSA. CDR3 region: CASSGTGFNQPQHF. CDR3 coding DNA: TGTGCCAGCAGCGGGACAGGTTTCAATCAGCCCCAGCATTTT.

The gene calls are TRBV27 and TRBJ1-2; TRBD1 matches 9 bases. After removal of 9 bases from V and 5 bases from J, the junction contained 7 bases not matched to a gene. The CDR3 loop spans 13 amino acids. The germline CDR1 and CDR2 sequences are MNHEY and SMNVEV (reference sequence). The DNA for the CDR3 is TGTGCCAGTTCCCCCGGGACAGGGTATGGCTACACCTTC. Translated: CASSPGTGYGYTF.

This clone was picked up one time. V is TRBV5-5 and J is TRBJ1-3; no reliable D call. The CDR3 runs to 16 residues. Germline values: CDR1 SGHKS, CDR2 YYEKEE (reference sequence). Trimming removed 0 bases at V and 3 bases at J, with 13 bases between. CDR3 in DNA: TGTGCCAGCAGCTTGGTGGCAGGATCTCTTGGAAACACCATATATTTT. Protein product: CASSLVAGSLGNTIYF.

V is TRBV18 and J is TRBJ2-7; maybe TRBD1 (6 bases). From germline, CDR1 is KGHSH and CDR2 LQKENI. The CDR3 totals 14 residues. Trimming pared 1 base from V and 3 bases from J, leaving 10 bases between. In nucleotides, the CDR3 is TGTGCCAGCTCACCACGAGGACAGATCTACGAGCAGTACTTC. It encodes CASSPRGQIYEQYF.

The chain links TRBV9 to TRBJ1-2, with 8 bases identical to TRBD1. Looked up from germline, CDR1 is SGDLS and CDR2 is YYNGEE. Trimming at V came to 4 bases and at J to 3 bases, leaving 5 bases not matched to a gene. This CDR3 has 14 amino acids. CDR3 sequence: CASSPSTGDYGYTF. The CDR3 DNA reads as TGTGCCAGCAGCCCCTCGACAGGGGACTATGGCTACACCTTC. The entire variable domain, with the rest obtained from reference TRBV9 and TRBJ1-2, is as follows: DSGVTQTPKHLITATGQRVTLRCSPRSGDLSVYWYQQSLDQGLQFLIQYYNGEERAKGNILERFSAQQFPDLHSELNLSSLELGDSALYFCASSPSTGDYGYTFGSGTRLTVV.

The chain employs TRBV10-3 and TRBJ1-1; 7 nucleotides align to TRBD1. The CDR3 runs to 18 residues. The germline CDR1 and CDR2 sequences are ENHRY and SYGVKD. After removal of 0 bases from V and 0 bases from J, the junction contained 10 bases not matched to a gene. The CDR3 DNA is TGTGCCATCAGTGAGTCGACAGGGCAGGGCTACATGAACACTGAAGCTTTCTTT. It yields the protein CAISESTGQGYMNTEAFF.

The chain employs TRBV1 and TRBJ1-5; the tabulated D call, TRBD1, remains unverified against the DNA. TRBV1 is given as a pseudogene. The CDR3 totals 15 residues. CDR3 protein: CTSSRDSNRNQPQHF. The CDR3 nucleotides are TGCACCAGCAGCAGGGACAGTAATCGCAATCAGCCCCAGCATTTT.

The CDR3 DNA follows: TGCGCCAGCAGCATGGACAGGGATGGCGAGCAGTACGTC. Protein: CASSMDRDGEQYV. The chain is built from TRBV5-1 and TRBJ2-7, with 8 bases that match TRBD1. The CDR3 spans 13 residues. With V trimmed by 4 bases and J by 6 bases, 6 bases remained unmatched. CDR1 is SGHRS, CDR2 YFSETQ, per germline.

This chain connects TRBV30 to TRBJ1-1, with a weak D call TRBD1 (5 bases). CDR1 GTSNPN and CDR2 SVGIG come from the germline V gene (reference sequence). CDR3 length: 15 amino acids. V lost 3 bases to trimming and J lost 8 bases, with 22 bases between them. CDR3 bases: TGTGCCTGGAGCGTCTTATTAGGGCAGGGCCGGGAAGCTTTCTTT. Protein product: CAWSVLLGQGREAFF.

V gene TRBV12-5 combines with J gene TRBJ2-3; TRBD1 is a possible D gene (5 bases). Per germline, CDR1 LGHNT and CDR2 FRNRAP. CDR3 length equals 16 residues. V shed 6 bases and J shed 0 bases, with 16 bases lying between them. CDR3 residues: CASGRFQGPSTDTQYF. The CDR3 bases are TGTGCTAGTGGCCGATTCCAGGGCCCTAGCACAGATACGCAGTATTTT.

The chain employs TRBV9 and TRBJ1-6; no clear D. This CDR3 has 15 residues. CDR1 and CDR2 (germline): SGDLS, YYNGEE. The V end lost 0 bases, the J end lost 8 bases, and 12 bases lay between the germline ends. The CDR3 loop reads CASSVGEGWDSPLHF. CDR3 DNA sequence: TGTGCCAGCAGCGTAGGCGAGGGTTGGGATTCACCCCTCCACTTT.

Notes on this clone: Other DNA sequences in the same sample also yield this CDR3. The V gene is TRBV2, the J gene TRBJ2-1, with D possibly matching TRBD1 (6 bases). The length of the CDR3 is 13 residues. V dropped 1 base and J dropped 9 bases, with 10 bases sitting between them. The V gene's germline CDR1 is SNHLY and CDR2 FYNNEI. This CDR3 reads CASSEDRAGEQFF. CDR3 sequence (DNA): TGTGCCAGCAGTGAAGACAGGGCGGGTGAGCAGTTCTTC.

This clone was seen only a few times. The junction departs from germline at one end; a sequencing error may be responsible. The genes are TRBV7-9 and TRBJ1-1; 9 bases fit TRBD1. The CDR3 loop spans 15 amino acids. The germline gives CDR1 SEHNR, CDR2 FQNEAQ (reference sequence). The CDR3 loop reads CSSSSKAGQGFEAFF. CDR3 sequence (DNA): TGTTCCAGCAGCTCTAAGGCGGGACAGGGATTTGAAGCTTTCTTT.

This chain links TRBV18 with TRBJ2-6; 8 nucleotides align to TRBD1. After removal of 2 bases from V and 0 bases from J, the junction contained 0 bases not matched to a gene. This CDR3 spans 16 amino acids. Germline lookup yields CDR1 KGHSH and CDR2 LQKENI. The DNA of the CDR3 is TGTGCCAGCTCACCAACAGGGGGCTCTGGGGCCAACGTCCTGACTTTC. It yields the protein CASSPTGGSGANVLTF.

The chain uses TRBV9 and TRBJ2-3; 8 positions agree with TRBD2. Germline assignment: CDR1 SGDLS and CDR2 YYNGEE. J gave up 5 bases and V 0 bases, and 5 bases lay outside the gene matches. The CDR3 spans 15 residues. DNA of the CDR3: TGTGCCAGCAGCGTAGCGGGGGGGCAGCAAGATACGCAGTATTTT. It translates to CASSVAGGQQDTQYF.

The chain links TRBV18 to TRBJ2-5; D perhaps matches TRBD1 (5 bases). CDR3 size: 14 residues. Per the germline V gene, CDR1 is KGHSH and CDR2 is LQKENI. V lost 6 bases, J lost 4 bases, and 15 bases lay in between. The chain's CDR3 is CASSEPSGRETQYF. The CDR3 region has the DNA TGTGCCAGCTCGGAGCCCTCAGGGCGAGAGACCCAGTACTTC. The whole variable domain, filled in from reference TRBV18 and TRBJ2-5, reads NAGVMQNPRHLVRRRGQEARLRCSPMKGHSHVYWYRQLPEEGLKFMVYLQKENIIDESGMPKERFSAEFPKEGPSILRIQQVVRGDSAAYFCASSEPSGRETQYFGPGTRLLVL.

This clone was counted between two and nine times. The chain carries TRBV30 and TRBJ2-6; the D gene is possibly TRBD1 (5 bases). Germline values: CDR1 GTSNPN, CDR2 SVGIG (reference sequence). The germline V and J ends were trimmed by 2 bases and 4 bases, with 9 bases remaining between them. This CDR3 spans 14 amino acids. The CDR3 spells CAWSQGYGANVLTF. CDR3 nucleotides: TGTGCCTGGAGTCAGGGTTACGGGGCCAACGTCCTGACTTTC.

CDR3 sequence reads: CAIPGQGAGGYTF. The CDR3 DNA follows: TGTGCCATCCCGGGACAGGGGGCTGGGGGCTACACCTTC. This chain joins TRBV28 and TRBJ1-2; the match to TRBD1 covers 12 bases. V lost 10 bases, J lost 8 bases, and 8 bases stayed unmatched. CDR1 and CDR2 from the germline V gene are MDHEN and SYDVKM. The CDR3 spans 13 residues.